The rows below give T cell receptor beta chains drawn from one sample of a study of CD8+ T cells in alopecia areata. Repertoires were generated with immunoSEQ multiplex PCR, while TCRdb's copy carries only in-frame clones and drops some. The sample consists of 130,000 to 150,000 clones, roughly 46% of them appearing once. The input for sequencing was CD4+ T cells sorted from blood, taken at week 0. These receptors came from a human donor with alopecia areata. Both conserved end residues are part of each CDR3. D genes are given only for firm matches. Size is omitted from some rows. Given values are once, few, many or a class for expanded clones.

>TRBV14|TRBJ2-5|.|.
TGTGCCAGCAGCCAAGATGGGCCTTCCCAGTACTTC
CASSQDGPSQYF
>TRBV19|TRBJ1-5|.|many
TGTGCCAGTAGTATAGATCGAGTCAATGGGCCCCAGCATTTT
CASSIDRVNGPQHF
>TRBV4-1|TRBJ1-4|.|.
TGCGCCAGCAGCCAAATTCCGGACCCCAGGGGTGAAAAACTGTTTTTT
CASSQIPDPRGEKLFF
>TRBV19|TRBJ2-7|.|.
TGTGCCAGTAGTATATCGAGCAACGGGGGCTACGAGCAGTACTTC
CASSISSNGGYEQYF
>TRBV7-2|TRBJ1-5|.|.
TGTGCCAGCAGCTTAATGTCGGATCAGCCCCAGCATTTT
CASSLMSDQPQHF
>TRBV7-6|TRBJ2-4|.|.
TGTGCCAGCAGCTTAAATACCAAAAACATTCAGTACTTC
CASSLNTKNIQYF
>TRBV5-1|TRBJ2-3|.|.
TGCGCCAGCAGCATGGAAGGGGATCGAGGCACAGATACGCAGTATTTT
CASSMEGDRGTDTQYF
>TRBV28|TRBJ2-3|.|many
TGTGCCAGCAAGACTAGACCCGCGCATACGCAGTATTTT
CASKTRPAHTQYF
>TRBV29-1|TRBJ2-5|.|.
TGCAGCGTCCCGGGCAGAGGCATCGAGACCCAGTACTTC
CSVPGRGIETQYF
>TRBV29-1|TRBJ1-2|TRBD1|few
TGCAGCGTTGAAGAGGGGACAGGGGGCTCTGATGGCTACACCTTC
CSVEEGTGGSDGYTF
>TRBV9|TRBJ1-2|.|.
TGTGCCAGCAGCGGGCGTAGCGGCTACACCTTC
CASSGRSGYTF
>TRBV7-2|TRBJ1-5|.|.
TGTGCCAGCAGCTTGGGGGGGTTCGAACAGCCCCAGCATTTT
CASSLGGFEQPQHF
>TRBV29-1|TRBJ1-5|.|.
TGCAGCGTATCGGAGGGGAATAGCAATCAGCCCCAGCATTTT
CSVSEGNSNQPQHF
>TRBV15|TRBJ2-7|.|.
TGTGCCACCAGCCGCCCCGGAAGCTACCCCCATGACGAGCAGTACTTC
CATSRPGSYPHDEQYF
>TRBV30|TRBJ2-1|.|.
TGTGCCTGGAGCCGGGGTCACAATGAGCAGTTCTTC
CAWSRGHNEQFF
>TRBV30|TRBJ1-2|TRBD1|once
TGTGCCTGGAATACTGTGGACAGGGCCGGTCGGGGCTACACCTTC
CAWNTVDRAGRGYTF
>TRBV29-1|TRBJ2-2|TRBD1|.
TGCAGCGCGAACAGGGGCTTAACCGGGGAGCTGTTTTTT
CSANRGLTGELFF
>TRBV30|TRBJ2-4|TRBD2|.
TGTGCCTGGAGTGTCTCCCGGACTAGCGGTAACAAACAACTAGCCAAAAACATTCAGTACTTC
CAWSVSRTSGNKQLAKNIQYF
>TRBV28|TRBJ1-2|.|.
TGTGCCAGCAGTTTAAACGTTGGCTATGGCTACACCTTC
CASSLNVGYGYTF
>TRBV5-1|TRBJ2-1|.|.
TGCGCCAGCAGCTTGGCACTAGGGGTCAGAGAGCAGTTCTTC
CASSLALGVREQFF
>TRBV18|TRBJ1-5|.|.
TGTGCCAGCTCACTAGCTTTCAATCAGCCCCAGCATTTT
CASSLAFNQPQHF
>TRBV5-1|TRBJ2-2|TRBD2|few
TGCGCCAGCAGCCGAATAACTAGCGGGAGGGCCTCGAACACCGGGGAGCTGTTTTTT
CASSRITSGRASNTGELFF
>TRBV28|TRBJ2-3|.|few
TGTGCCAGCAGGAGACAGGCGTTCACAGATACGCAGTATTTT
CASRRQAFTDTQYF
>TRBV29-1|TRBJ2-2|TRBD1|few
TGCAGCGTCGAGGCTGGAGGACAGGGGCTTTATAACGGGGAGCTGTTTTTT
CSVEAGGQGLYNGELFF
>TRBV2|TRBJ1-2|.|.
TGTGCCAGCAGTGAGGCGGGGGAGTACGGTGGCTACACCTTC
CASSEAGEYGGYTF
>TRBV29-1|TRBJ1-2|.|few
TGCAGCGCATGGGACGGCTATGGCTACACCTTC
CSAWDGYGYTF
>TRBV4-3|TRBJ1-5|.|.
TGCGCCAGCAGCCAATCCATCGGCAATCAGCCCCAGCATTTT
CASSQSIGNQPQHF
>TRBV7-3|TRBJ2-1|.|.
TGTGCCAGCGGATCACCCGGGACTCCTTACAATGAGCAGTTCTTC
CASGSPGTPYNEQFF
>TRBV27|TRBJ2-5|TRBD2|.
TGTGCCAGCAGTTTCTCCGCGGCCCCCGGGACTAGCGGGGCTAGGGAGACCCAGTACTTC
CASSFSAAPGTSGARETQYF
>TRBV25-1|TRBJ1-1|.|.
TGTGCCAGCAGTGTCGGGGGGAACACTGAAGCTTTCTTT
CASSVGGNTEAFF
>TRBV5-1|TRBJ2-1|.|.
TGCGCCAGCAGCTTGGCACGGCAGGGCCTCCCCAATGAGCAGTTCTTC
CASSLARQGLPNEQFF
>TRBV9|TRBJ2-5|TRBD2|.
TGTGCCAGCAGCAAGAACCCTCGGGAGGACCAAGAGACCCAGTACTTC
CASSKNPREDQETQYF
>TRBV7-9|TRBJ2-1|.|few
TGTGCCAGCAGCCGGGCCGAAATTCAGTTCTTC
CASSRAEIQFF
>TRBV28|TRBJ2-3|.|.
TGTGCCAGCAGTTTATCCGCCCCCATGGGGCAGTATTTT
CASSLSAPMGQYF
>TRBV9|TRBJ1-2|.|few
TGTGCCAGCAGCGGACCCCAATCACGTGGCTACACCTTC
CASSGPQSRGYTF
>TRBV7-2|TRBJ2-1|.|few
TGTGCCAGCAGCTTAAAAGGGTCCTCCTACAATGAGCAGTTCTTC
CASSLKGSSYNEQFF
>TRBV4-2|TRBJ2-7|TRBD2|.
TGTGCCAGCAGCCAGGGTACGTCGGGACTAGTTTCGTACGAGCAGTACTTC
CASSQGTSGLVSYEQYF
>TRBV7-9|TRBJ2-3|.|.
TGTGCCAGCAGCCCTCTGGTGGGCGCGACAGATACGCAGTATTTT
CASSPLVGATDTQYF
>TRBV5-1|TRBJ1-1|.|.
TGCGCCAGCAGCGGATCAACAGGATTGAACACTGAAGCTTTCTTT
CASSGSTGLNTEAFF
>TRBV30|TRBJ1-5|.|.
TGTGCCTGGGCCTTGGATAGCAATCAGCCCCAGCATTTT
CAWALDSNQPQHF
>TRBV7-8|TRBJ2-7|.|.
TGTGCCAGCAGCAACCTCTTCGTCGGGTACGAGCAGTACTTC
CASSNLFVGYEQYF
>TRBV11-2|TRBJ2-3|TRBD2|few
TGTGCCAGCAGCTTGAAGACTAGCGCAGCTAGCACAGATACGCAGTATTTT
CASSLKTSAASTDTQYF
>TRBV29-1|TRBJ2-1|.|.
TGCAGCACCACCCGGACTGGCAATGAGCAGTTCTTC
CSTTRTGNEQFF
>TRBV10-3|TRBJ2-5|.|.
TGTGCCATCAGTGACTCTGGAAGGCAAGAGACCCAGTACTTC
CAISDSGRQETQYF
>TRBV6-5|TRBJ1-5|.|.
TGTGCCAGCAGTTACTCCCGAGGAGGGTCCCAGCCCCAGCATTTT
CASSYSRGGSQPQHF
>TRBV15|TRBJ1-5|.|.
TGTGCCACCAGCAAAGACAGGCTCCCCACTCAGCCCCAGCATTTT
CATSKDRLPTQPQHF
>TRBV30|TRBJ2-1|.|.
TGTGCCGGCAAAGTCAGTCGCTCCTACAATGAGCAGTTCTTC
CAGKVSRSYNEQFF
>TRBV30|TRBJ2-2|TRBD2|.
TGTGCCTGGAGTGTACGAGTCTCCAGCGGGGCTACCGGGGAGCTGTTTTTT
CAWSVRVSSGATGELFF
>TRBV29-1|TRBJ2-5|.|once
TGCAGCCCCTCCCGAGGAGAGACCCAGTACTTC
CSPSRGETQYF
>TRBV29-1|TRBJ1-2|.|once
TGCAGCGTCCGGGACTATAACTATGGCTACACCTTC
CSVRDYNYGYTF